Listed below are T cell receptor beta chains from one sample, sequenced in a study of T cell changes during pregnancy in multiple sclerosis. Libraries were prepared by immunoSEQ multiplex PCR; TCRdb keeps only in-frame clonotypes and omits some of them. This table holds 32,000 or so clones, roughly 90% found once. Sample: CD8+ T cells from peripheral blood mononuclear cells, taken in the first trimester of pregnancy. The receptors were gathered from a female donor with multiple sclerosis, enrolled in a pregnancy study. Both conserved end residues are part of each CDR3. Each record gives: V gene, D gene, clone size, J gene, CDR3 DNA, CDR3 protein. D genes are given only for firm matches. Rows may omit the clone size; those that give it use once, few, many or a size class.

TRBV19	NA	NA	TRBJ2-5	TGTGCCAGTAGTATTCTGGGAGTAGGAGAGACCCAGTACTTC	CASSILGVGETQYF
TRBV7-9	NA	NA	TRBJ2-1	TGTGCCAGCAGCGTCGAGCATCCCTTAACTGGACTCGACAATGAGCAGTTCTTC	CASSVEHPLTGLDNEQFF
TRBV9	TRBD2	NA	TRBJ2-5	TGTGCCAGCAGCGCCGGACTAGCGGGGCCGGAGACCCAGTACTTC	CASSAGLAGPETQYF
TRBV6-6	TRBD1	NA	TRBJ1-4	TGTGCCAGCAGTTACACCGACAGGGGGCAAGAAAAACTGTTTTTT	CASSYTDRGQEKLFF
TRBV2	TRBD2	NA	TRBJ2-7	TGTGCCAGCAGACTAGCGGGAGGTTACTACGAGCAGTACTTC	CASRLAGGYYEQYF
TRBV30	NA	once	TRBJ2-1	TGTGCCTGGAGTGTCAGTTCTGACAATGAGCAGTTCTTC	CAWSVSSDNEQFF
TRBV6-5	NA	NA	TRBJ2-2	TGTGCCAGCAGGCGGGAAAAAAACGGGGAGCTGTTTTTT	CASRREKNGELFF
TRBV28	NA	NA	TRBJ1-2	TGTGCCAGCACGGGAGAGGGTTTTGGCTACACCTTC	CASTGEGFGYTF
TRBV6-4	TRBD2	NA	TRBJ2-1	TGTGCCAGCAGTGACTCAAGCGGGAGTTCCGATGAGCAGTTCTTC	CASSDSSGSSDEQFF
TRBV25-1	TRBD1	NA	TRBJ2-3	TGTGCCAGCAGTGAATGGGGACAGGGAGCGGATACGCAGTATTTT	CASSEWGQGADTQYF
TRBV10-1	TRBD2	NA	TRBJ2-7	TGCGCCAGCAGTGCAGGGACTAGCGGAGTCTACGAGCAGTACTTC	CASSAGTSGVYEQYF
TRBV9	NA	NA	TRBJ2-2	TGTGCCAGCAGCCCCCGGTCCCAGAACACCGGGGAGCTGTTTTTT	CASSPRSQNTGELFF
TRBV6-4	TRBD2	medium-sized	TRBJ2-3	TGTGCCAGCAGTGAACGGGAGGCCCCAGATACGCAGTATTTT	CASSEREAPDTQYF
TRBV18	TRBD1	NA	TRBJ1-5	TGTGCCAGCTCACCCGGGACAGGCGATAGCAATCAGCCCCAGCATTTT	CASSPGTGDSNQPQHF
TRBV10-3	TRBD1	NA	TRBJ1-1	TGTGCCATCAGTGAGAGGACAGGGCCACCGACTGAAGCTTTCTTT	CAISERTGPPTEAFF
TRBV4-3	TRBD2	NA	TRBJ2-7	TGCGCCAGCAGCCAAGATTGGACTAGCGGGAGTTACGAGCAGTACTTC	CASSQDWTSGSYEQYF
TRBV28	NA	NA	TRBJ2-1	TGTGCCAGCGCAAGGAGCGGAAGCTCCTACAATGAGCAGTTCTTC	CASARSGSSYNEQFF
TRBV28	TRBD1	once	TRBJ2-7	TGTGCCAGCAGTTGGGCCTACGGACAGGGACCTTACGAGCAGTACTTC	CASSWAYGQGPYEQYF
TRBV4-3	TRBD1	NA	TRBJ2-7	TGCGCCAGCAGCCAAGATGCGGACAGGATTTACGAGCAGTACTTC	CASSQDADRIYEQYF
TRBV7-2	NA	NA	TRBJ1-4	TGTGCCAGCAGCTTAGTTAGGGGCGTTAATGAAAAACTGTTTTTT	CASSLVRGVNEKLFF
TRBV7-2	TRBD2	NA	TRBJ2-1	TGTGCCAGCAGCCAGGGACTAGCGGGAGGAAAGGGTGAGCAGTTCTTC	CASSQGLAGGKGEQFF
TRBV10-3	NA	NA	TRBJ1-1	TGTGCCATCAGTGAGTCGGGCCCAATGAACACTGAAGCTTTCTTT	CAISESGPMNTEAFF
TRBV11-3	NA	NA	TRBJ2-3	TGTGCCAGCACCTTGGGGCACGGACAGACCTGCACAGATACGCAGTATTTT	CASTLGHGQTCTDTQYF
TRBV10-3	TRBD2	NA	TRBJ2-2	TGTGCCATCAGTGACCCCAGCGGGAGGGCCCACGGGGAGCTGTTTTTT	CAISDPSGRAHGELFF
TRBV29-1	NA	once	TRBJ2-7	TGCAGCGTTGAATCCCGAGACAGCTCCTACGAGCAGTACTTC	CSVESRDSSYEQYF
TRBV11-3	NA	NA	TRBJ2-7	TGTGCCAGCAGCTTAGCTCCAGAAAACTACGAGCAGTACTTC	CASSLAPENYEQYF
TRBV4-2	TRBD2	once	TRBJ2-1	TGTGCCAGCAGCCAATACTACCGATGGCGGGAGGGCCTAAATGAGCAGTTCTTC	CASSQYYRWREGLNEQFF
TRBV18	NA	NA	TRBJ2-7	TGTGCCAGCTCACCATGGACTGACTACGAGCAGTACTTC	CASSPWTDYEQYF